This T cell receptor (beta chain) is from a study of cytomegalovirus exposure and HLA in healthy donors. Study outcomes and limitations: When analyzed later, a missense DCLRE1C variant was found to be linked to TCR beta V- and J-gene trimming. V segments that were indistinguishable, TRBV6-2 and TRBV6-3 among them, were omitted from analysis.

The study sampled nominally healthy donors, though unrecorded immune exposures were likely. This clone was recorded only once. Its antigen is not identified. This CDR3 is also generated by other DNA sequences in the sample. With 60 Vbeta and 13 Jbeta primers, the PCR was carried out. The table came from immunoSEQ multiplex PCR; TCRdb's copy has only in-frame clones and leaves some out. The sample records roughly 100,000 clones, 76% being singletons. The V and J ends lost 4 bases and 8 bases respectively, with 8 bases between them. This CDR3 is built from 12 residues. Per the germline V gene, CDR1 is SNHLY and CDR2 is FYNNEI.

Sequencing was performed on PBMCs. The sequence came from a woman between 18 and 29 years old in good health and CMV-seropositive. The rearrangement joins TRBV2 to TRBJ1-4, with unresolved D. DNA for the CDR3: TGTGCCAGCAGTGGACAAGGCGAAAAACTGTTTTTT. Protein: CASSGQGEKLFF.